The 10 T cell receptor beta chains in this list originate from one sample, sequenced in a study of T cell responses to AZD1222 COVID-19 vaccine. Repertoires were generated with immunoSEQ multiplex PCR, while TCRdb's copy carries only in-frame clones and drops some. The sample has more than 95,000 clones, roughly 84% seen once; the top ten hold about 16%. The sequenced sample was peripheral blood, obtained 28 days after the second AZD1222 dose. These receptors were obtained from an adult who received the AZD1222 COVID-19 vaccine.

The V gene is TRBV5-8, the J gene TRBJ2-3, with TRBD1 identical over 10 bases. Germline V CDR1 and CDR2: SGHTS, YDEGEE. This CDR3 is 13 amino acids long. V trimming: 4 bases; J trimming: 4 bases; junction bases outside the gene matches: 0. Here the CDR3 reads CASSGQGADTQYF. CDR3 nucleotides: TGTGCCAGCAGCGGACAGGGGGCAGATACGCAGTATTTT.

J is TRBJ1-1 and V is TRBV6-5; 8 bases agree with TRBD1. Losses at the gene ends were 5 bases for V and 3 bases for J; bases not matched to a gene: 5. The germline CDR1 and CDR2 sequences are MNHEY and SVGAGI. CDR3 length: 14 residues. CDR3 amino acids: CASSPGQGHTEAFF. The CDR3 bases are TGTGCCAGCAGTCCCGGACAGGGTCACACTGAAGCTTTCTTT.

The chain joins TRBV6-5 to TRBJ1-2; 7 bases align to TRBD1. J was trimmed by 4 bases and V by 6 bases; bases with no gene match: 5. Germline values: CDR1 MNHEY, CDR2 SVGAGI. The CDR3 totals 13 residues. CDR3 DNA sequence: TGTGCCAGCAGCGGACAGGTGCGCTATGGCTACACCTTC. It specifies CASSGQVRYGYTF.

This clone was found a few times. The chain is built from TRBV19 and TRBJ2-2, with 8 bases aligning to TRBD1. V shed 3 bases and J 6 bases; nucleotides not matched to a gene: 3. Per germline, CDR1 LNHDA and CDR2 SQIVND (reference sequence). This CDR3 comprises 14 residues. CDR3 sequence reads: CASSMQGAAGELFF. The CDR3 region has the DNA TGTGCCAGTAGTATGCAGGGGGCTGCCGGGGAGCTGTTTTTT.

V and J are TRBV28 and TRBJ2-3; D uncertain. Trimming shortened V by 5 bases and J by 7 bases, and 7 bases separated the two germline ends. Germline V gene sequence: CDR1 MDHEN, CDR2 SYDVKM. The CDR3 is 11 residues long. The CDR3 reads CASSLENTQYF. CDR3 nucleotides: TGTGCCAGCAGTCTGGAGAATACGCAGTATTTT.

The chain joins TRBV19 to TRBJ2-5; possible D gene TRBD1, 6 bases. The length of the CDR3 is 12 residues. Per germline, CDR1 LNHDA and CDR2 SQIVND (reference sequence). V was pared by 10 bases and J by 1 base, with 10 bases between. In DNA form, the CDR3 reads TGTGCCACACAGGGTTTCCAAGAGACCCAGTACTTC. Its translation is CATQGFQETQYF.

This clone was picked up a small number of times. The chain is built from TRBV5-1 and TRBJ1-6, with D perhaps matching TRBD1 (5 bases). Germline CDR1 reads SGHRS; CDR2 reads YFSETQ. CDR3 length: 16 residues. Trimming pared 3 bases from V and 2 bases from J, leaving 12 bases between. CDR3 residues: CASSSEQVAYNSPLHF. The CDR3 DNA is TGCGCCAGCAGCTCGGAACAGGTCGCCTATAATTCACCCCTCCACTTT.

The chain employs TRBV27 and TRBJ2-7; D might be TRBD1 or TRBD2, each matching 6 bases. Deletions cut 6 bases from V and 3 bases from J, with 12 bases between. The CDR3 totals 13 residues. In germline, CDR1 is MNHEY, CDR2 SMNVEV (reference sequence). The CDR3 loop is CASRPGGGYEQYF. CDR3 coding DNA: TGTGCCAGCAGGCCCGGAGGGGGCTACGAGCAGTACTTC.

The rearrangement uses TRBV10-3 and TRBJ2-7; D uncertain. Germline V lookup: CDR1 ENHRY, CDR2 SYGVKD. V was trimmed by 4 bases and J by 4 bases, leaving 17 bases between them. The CDR3 covers 15 residues. CDR3 coding DNA: TGTGCCATCAGTGCCGGCGCGGCGGCAATGTACGAGCAGTACTTC. Translated, it gives CAISAGAAAMYEQYF.

The CDR3 nucleotides are TGTGCCAGCAGCCCGTCAGCCTCTGGAAACACCATATATTTT. The encoded protein is CASSPSASGNTIYF. V and J are TRBV7-3 and TRBJ1-3; D is uncertain. Germline V gene lookup returns CDR1 SGHTA and CDR2 FQGTGA. The CDR3 contains 14 residues. Trimming stripped 5 bases from V and 0 bases from J, with 8 bases between.